The 5 T cell receptor beta chains below were found in one sample sequenced in a study of shared clonotypes between healthy human individuals. Here immunoSEQ multiplex PCR was the method, and the copy in TCRdb shows in-frame clones only, minus some. The table includes around 430,000 clones, roughly three quarters detected once. The sample comprised PBMCs. The receptors derive from a woman in her 40s in good health. Some clones in this sample may be carry-over from other donors' samples.

This clone was counted at least ten times. The chain employs TRBV7-9 and TRBJ1-2, with D tentatively TRBD1 (5 bases). Germline V gene sequence: CDR1 SEHNR, CDR2 FQNEAQ (reference sequence). Trimming pared 5 bases from V and 7 bases from J, leaving 14 bases between. This CDR3 has 13 amino acids. For the CDR3, the DNA is TGTGCCAGCAGCGCAGGGAAGGAATCTGGCTACACCTTC. Protein product: CASSAGKESGYTF.

V gene TRBV27 combines with J gene TRBJ1-2, with 8 positions matching TRBD1. V was clipped by 5 bases and J by 3 bases; unmatched bases: 8. Germline CDR1 reads MNHEY; CDR2 reads SMNVEV (reference sequence). The CDR3 loop spans 15 amino acids. For the CDR3, the DNA is TGTGCCAGCAGTGACCGGACAGGGTTACACTATGGCTACACCTTC. The encoded protein is CASSDRTGLHYGYTF.

V is TRBV10-3 and J is TRBJ2-5; D gene uncertain. The CDR3 extends over 13 amino acids. Germline V lookup: CDR1 ENHRY, CDR2 SYGVKD. Trimming left V 6 bases short and J 4 bases short, with 12 bases between. The CDR3 loop reads CAIRAPYGETQYF. CDR3 DNA: TGTGCCATCAGGGCGCCCTATGGAGAGACCCAGTACTTC.

The rearrangement joins TRBV9 to TRBJ2-1; TRBD1 might be the D (5 bases). The CDR3 has 13 amino acids. From germline, CDR1 is SGDLS and CDR2 YYNGEE. V was clipped by 0 bases and J by 4 bases, with 5 bases between them. The CDR3 is CASSVEGYNEQFF. For the CDR3, the DNA is TGTGCCAGCAGCGTAGAGGGGTACAATGAGCAGTTCTTC.

This sequence joins TRBV6-5 and TRBJ2-5; TRBD1 aligns across 8 bases. Germline V gene data show CDR1 as MNHEY and CDR2 as SVGAGI. The CDR3 totals 16 residues. Trimming removed 0 bases from V and 4 bases from J; junction bases left unmatched: 7. CDR3 DNA: TGTGCCAGCAGTTACTCGCCCGGTGACAGGGGAGAGACCCAGTACTTC. The encoded protein is CASSYSPGDRGETQYF.